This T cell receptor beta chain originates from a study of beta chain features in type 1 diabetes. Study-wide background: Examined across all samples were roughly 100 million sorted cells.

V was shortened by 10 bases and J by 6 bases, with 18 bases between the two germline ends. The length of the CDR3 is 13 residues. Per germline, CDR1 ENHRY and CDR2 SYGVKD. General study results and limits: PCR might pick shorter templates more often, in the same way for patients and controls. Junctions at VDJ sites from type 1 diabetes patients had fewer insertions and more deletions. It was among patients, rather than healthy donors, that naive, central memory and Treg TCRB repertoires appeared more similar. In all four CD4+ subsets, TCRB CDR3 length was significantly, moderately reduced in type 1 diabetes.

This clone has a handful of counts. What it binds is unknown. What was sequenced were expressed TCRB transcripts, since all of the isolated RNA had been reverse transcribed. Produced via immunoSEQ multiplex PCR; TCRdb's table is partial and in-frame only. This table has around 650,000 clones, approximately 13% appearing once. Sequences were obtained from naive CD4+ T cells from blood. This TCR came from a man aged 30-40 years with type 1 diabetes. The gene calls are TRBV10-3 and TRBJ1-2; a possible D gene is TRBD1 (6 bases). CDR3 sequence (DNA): TGTGCCAACGCACAGGGTCTTGAGAATGGCTACACCTTC. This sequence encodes CANAQGLENGYTF.